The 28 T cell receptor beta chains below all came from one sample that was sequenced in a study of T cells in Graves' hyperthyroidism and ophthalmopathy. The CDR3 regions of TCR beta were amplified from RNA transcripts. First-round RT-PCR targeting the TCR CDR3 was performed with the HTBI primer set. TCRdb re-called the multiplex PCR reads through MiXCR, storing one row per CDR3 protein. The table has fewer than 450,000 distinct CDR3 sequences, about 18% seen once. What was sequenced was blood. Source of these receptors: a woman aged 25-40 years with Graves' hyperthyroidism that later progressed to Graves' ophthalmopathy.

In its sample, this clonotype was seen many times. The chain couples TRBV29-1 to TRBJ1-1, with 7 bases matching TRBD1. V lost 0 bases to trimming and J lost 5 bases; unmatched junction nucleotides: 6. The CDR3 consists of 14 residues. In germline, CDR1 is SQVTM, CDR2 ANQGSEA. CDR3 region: CSVEESGGGTEAFF. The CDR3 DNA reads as TGCAGCGTTGAAGAATCAGGGGGAGGTACTGAAGCTTTCTTT.

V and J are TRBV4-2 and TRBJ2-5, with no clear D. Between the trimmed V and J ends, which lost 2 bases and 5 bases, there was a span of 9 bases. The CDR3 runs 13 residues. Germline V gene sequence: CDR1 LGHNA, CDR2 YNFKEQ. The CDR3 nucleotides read TGTGCCAGCAGCCAATCTCTCTGGGAGACCCAGTACTTC. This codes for CASSQSLWETQYF.

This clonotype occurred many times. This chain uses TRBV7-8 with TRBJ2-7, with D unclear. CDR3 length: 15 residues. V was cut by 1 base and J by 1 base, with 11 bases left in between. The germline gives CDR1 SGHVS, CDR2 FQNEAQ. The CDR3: CASSLVADGSYEQYF. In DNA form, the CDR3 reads TGTGCCAGCAGCTTAGTTGCCGACGGGTCCTACGAGCAGTACTTC.

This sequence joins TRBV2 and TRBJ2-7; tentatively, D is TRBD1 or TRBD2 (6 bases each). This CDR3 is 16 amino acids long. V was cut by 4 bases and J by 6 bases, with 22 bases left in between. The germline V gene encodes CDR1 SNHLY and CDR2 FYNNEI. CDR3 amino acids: CASSGQAGPFGGEQYF. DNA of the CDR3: TGTGCCAGCAGTGGACAGGCAGGACCTTTCGGGGGCGAGCAGTACTTC.

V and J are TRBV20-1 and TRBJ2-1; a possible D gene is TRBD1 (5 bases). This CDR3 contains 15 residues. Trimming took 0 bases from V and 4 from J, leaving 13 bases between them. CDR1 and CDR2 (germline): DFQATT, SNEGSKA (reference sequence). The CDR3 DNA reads TGCAGTGCTAGAGAATGGGGCAGTGAATACAATGAGCAGTTCTTC. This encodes CSAREWGSEYNEQFF.

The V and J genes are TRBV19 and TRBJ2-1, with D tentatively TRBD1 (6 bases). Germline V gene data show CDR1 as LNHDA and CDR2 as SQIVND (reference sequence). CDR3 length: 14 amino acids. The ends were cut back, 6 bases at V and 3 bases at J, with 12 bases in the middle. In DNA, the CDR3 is TGTGCCAGTAGCAGAGGGGGTAACTACAATGAGCAGTTCTTC. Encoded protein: CASSRGGNYNEQFF.

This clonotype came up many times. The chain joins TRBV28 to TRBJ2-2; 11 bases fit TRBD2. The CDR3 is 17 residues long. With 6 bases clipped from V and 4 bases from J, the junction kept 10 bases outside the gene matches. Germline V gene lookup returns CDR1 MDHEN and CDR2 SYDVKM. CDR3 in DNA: TGTGCCAGCAGGTATAGGGGACTAGCGGTTCCCACCGGGGAGCTGTTTTTT. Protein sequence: CASRYRGLAVPTGELFF.

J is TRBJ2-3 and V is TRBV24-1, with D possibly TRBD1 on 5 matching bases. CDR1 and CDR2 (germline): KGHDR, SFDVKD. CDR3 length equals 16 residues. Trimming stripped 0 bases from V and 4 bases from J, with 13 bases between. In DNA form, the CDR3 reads TGTGCCACCAGTGATTTGCGGCAGGGTTTAGCAGATACGCAGTATTTT. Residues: CATSDLRQGLADTQYF.

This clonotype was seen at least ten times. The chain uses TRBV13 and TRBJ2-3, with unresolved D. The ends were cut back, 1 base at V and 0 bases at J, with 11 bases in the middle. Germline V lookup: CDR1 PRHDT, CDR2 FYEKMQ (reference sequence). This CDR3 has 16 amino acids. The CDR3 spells CASSLAEAASTDTQYF. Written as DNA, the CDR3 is TGTGCCAGCAGCTTAGCTGAGGCCGCGAGCACAGATACGCAGTATTTT.

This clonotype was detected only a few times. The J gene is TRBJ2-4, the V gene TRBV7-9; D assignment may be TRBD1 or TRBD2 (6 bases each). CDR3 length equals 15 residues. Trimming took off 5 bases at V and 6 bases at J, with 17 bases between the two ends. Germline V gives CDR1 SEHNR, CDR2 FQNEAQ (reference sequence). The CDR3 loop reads CASSQYREERNIQYF. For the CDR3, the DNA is TGTGCCAGCAGCCAGTACAGGGAGGAAAGAAACATTCAGTACTTC. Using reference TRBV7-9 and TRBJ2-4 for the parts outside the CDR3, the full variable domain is DTGVSQNPRHKITKRGQNVTFRCDPISEHNRLYWYRQTLGQGPEFLTYFQNEAQLEKSRLLSDRFSAERPKGSFSTLEIQRTEQGDSAMYLCASSQYREERNIQYFGAGTRLSVL.

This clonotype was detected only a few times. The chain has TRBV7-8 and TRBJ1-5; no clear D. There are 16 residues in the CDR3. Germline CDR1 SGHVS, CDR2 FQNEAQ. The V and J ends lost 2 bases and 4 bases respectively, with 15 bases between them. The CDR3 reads CASSLTFSRSNQPQHF. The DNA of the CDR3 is TGTGCCAGCAGCTTAACGTTCTCGCGCAGTAATCAGCCCCAGCATTTT.

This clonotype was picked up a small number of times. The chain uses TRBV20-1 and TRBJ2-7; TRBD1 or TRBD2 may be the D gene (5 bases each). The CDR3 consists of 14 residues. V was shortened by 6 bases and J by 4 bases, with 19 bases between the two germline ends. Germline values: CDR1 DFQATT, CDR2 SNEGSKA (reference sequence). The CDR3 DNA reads TGCAGTGCCAGTGCCGAGGGGTTCGGGTACGAGCAGTACTTC. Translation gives CSASAEGFGYEQYF.

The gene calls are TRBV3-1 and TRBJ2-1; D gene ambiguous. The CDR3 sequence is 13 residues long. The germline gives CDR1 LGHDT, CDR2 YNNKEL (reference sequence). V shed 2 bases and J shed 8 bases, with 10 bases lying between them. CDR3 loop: CASSQRFAYEQFF. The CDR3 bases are TGTGCCAGCAGCCAAAGGTTCGCATATGAGCAGTTCTTC.

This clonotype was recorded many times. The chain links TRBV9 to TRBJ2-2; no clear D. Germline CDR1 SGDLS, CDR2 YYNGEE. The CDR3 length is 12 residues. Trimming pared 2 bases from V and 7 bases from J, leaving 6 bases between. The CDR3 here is CASSVSGGELFF. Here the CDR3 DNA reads TGTGCCAGCAGCGTCTCAGGCGGGGAGCTGTTTTTT.

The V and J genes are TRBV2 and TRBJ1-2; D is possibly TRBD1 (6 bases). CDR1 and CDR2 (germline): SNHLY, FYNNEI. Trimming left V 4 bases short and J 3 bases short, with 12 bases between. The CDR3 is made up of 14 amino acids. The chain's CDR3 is CASSGYRVDYGYTF. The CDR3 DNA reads TGTGCCAGCAGTGGGTACAGGGTCGACTATGGCTACACCTTC.

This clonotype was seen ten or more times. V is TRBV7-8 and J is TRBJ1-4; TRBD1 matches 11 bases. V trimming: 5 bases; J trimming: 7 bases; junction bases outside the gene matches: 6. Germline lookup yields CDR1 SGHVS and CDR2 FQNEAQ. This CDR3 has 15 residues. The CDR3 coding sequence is TGTGCCAGCAGCAGCGGACAGGGGGCTGGTGAAAAACTGTTTTTT. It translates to CASSSGQGAGEKLFF.

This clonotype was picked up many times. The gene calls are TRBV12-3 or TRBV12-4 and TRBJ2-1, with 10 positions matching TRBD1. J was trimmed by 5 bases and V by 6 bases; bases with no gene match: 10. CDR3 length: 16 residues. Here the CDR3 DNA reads TGTGCCAGCAGCTTCACCGGGACAGGGGTGAACAATGAGCAGTTCTTC. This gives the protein CASSFTGTGVNNEQFF.

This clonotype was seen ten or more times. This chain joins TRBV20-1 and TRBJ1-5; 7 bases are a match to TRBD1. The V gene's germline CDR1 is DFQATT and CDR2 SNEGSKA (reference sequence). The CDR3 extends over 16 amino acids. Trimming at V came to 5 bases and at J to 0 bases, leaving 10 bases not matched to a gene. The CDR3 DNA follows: TGCAGTGCTGACGACAGGGAAACTAGTAGCAATCAGCCCCAGCATTTT. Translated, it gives CSADDRETSSNQPQHF.

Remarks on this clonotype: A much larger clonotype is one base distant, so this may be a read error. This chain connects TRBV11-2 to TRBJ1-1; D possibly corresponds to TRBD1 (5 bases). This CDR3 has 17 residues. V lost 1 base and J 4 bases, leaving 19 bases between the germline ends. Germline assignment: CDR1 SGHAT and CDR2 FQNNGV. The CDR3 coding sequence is TGTGCCAGCAGCTTAGGGGATTGGGGGGGAAGGAGCACTGAAGCTTTCTTT. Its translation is CASSLGDWGGRSTEAFF.

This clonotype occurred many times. As DNA, the CDR3 is TGTGCCAGCAGTGACAGTCTGAGGGGCTATGGCTACACCTTC. Encoded protein: CASSDSLRGYGYTF. The chain links TRBV6-2 or TRBV6-3 to TRBJ1-2, with D possibly matching TRBD1 (5 bases). The V end lost 5 bases, the J end lost 4 bases, and 14 bases lay between the germline ends. Germline CDR1 MNHEY, CDR2 SVGEGT. The CDR3 loop spans 14 amino acids.

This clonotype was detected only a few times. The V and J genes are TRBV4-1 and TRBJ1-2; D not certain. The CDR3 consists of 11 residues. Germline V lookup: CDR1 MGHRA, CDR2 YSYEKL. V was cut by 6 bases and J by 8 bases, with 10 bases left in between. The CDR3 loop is CASRDIRGYTF. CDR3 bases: TGCGCCAGCAGGGATATTCGCGGCTACACCTTC.

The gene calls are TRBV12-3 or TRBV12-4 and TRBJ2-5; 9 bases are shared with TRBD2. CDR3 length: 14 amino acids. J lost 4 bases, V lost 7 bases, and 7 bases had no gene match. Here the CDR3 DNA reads TGTGCCAGCATAAGACTAGCGGAGGGAGAGACCCAGTACTTC. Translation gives CASIRLAEGETQYF.

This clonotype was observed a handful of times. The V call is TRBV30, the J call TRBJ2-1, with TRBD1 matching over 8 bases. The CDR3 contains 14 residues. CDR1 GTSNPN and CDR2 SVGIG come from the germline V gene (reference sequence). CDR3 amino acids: CAGNGQGIYNEQFF. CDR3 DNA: TGTGCTGGAAACGGACAGGGAATATACAATGAGCAGTTCTTC.

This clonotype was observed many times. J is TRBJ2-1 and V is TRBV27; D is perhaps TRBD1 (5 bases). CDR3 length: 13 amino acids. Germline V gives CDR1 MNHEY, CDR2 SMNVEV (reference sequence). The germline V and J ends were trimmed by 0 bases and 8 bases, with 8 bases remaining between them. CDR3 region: CASSLSRVHEQFF. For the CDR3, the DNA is TGTGCCAGCAGTTTATCCAGGGTGCATGAGCAGTTCTTC.

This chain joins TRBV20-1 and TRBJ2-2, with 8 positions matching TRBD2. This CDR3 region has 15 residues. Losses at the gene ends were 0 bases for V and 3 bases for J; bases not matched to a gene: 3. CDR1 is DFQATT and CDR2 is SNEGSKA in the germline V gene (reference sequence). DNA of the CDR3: TGCAGTGCTAGAGAACGGCGGGGGGACACCGGGGAGCTGTTTTTT. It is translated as CSARERRGDTGELFF.

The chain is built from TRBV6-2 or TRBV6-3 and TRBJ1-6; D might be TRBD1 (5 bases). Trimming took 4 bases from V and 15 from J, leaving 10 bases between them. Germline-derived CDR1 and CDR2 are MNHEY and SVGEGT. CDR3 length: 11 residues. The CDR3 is CASSSTGLLHF. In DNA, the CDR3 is TGTGCCAGCAGTTCCACAGGTCTCCTCCACTTT.

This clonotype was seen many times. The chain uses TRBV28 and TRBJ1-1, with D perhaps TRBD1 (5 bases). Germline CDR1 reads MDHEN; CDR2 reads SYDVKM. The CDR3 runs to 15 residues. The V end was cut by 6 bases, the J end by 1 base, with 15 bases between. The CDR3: CASSVIGTENTEAFF. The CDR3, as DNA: TGTGCCAGCAGCGTGATAGGGACGGAGAACACTGAAGCTTTCTTT.

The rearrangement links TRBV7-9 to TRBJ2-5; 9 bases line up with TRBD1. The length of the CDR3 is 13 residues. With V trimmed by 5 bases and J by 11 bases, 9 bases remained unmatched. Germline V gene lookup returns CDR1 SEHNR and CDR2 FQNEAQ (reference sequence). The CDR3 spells CASSHRDREVQYF. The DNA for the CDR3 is TGTGCCAGCAGCCACCGGGACAGGGAGGTTCAGTACTTC.